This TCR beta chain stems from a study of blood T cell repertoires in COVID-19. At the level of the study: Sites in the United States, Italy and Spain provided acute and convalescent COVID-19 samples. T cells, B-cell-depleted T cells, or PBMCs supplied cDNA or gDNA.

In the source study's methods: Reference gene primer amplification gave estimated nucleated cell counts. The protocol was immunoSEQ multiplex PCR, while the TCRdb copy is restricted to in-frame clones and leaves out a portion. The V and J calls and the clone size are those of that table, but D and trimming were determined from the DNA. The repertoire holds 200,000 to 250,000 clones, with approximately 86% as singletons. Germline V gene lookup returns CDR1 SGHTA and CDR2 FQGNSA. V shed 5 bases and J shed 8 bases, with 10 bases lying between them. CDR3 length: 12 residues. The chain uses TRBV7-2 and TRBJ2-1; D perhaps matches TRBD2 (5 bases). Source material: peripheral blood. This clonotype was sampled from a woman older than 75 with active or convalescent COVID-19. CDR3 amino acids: CASSATSYEQFF. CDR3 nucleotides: TGTGCCAGCAGCGCCACTAGTTATGAGCAGTTCTTC.